Here is one T cell receptor beta chain with its context. The sample originates from a study of control samples from healthy donors and cancer patients. Data came from immunoSEQ multiplex PCR; TCRdb stores just in-frame clones and leaves some out. The table has approximately 70,000 clones, just under 90% seen once. This CDR3 is built from 17 residues. CDR1 and CDR2 from the germline V gene are MNHNS and SASEGT. Trimming cost V 3 bases and J 4 bases, with 21 bases left between them. The rearrangement links TRBV6-1 to TRBJ1-2; D unresolved. The sequencing input was PBMCs. The receptor was isolated from a man aged 55 to 70 with lung cancer. The CDR3 spells CASSDFLTPPASYGYTF. DNA of the CDR3: TGTGCCAGCAGTGACTTTTTGACGCCTCCCGCGTCCTATGGCTACACCTTC.